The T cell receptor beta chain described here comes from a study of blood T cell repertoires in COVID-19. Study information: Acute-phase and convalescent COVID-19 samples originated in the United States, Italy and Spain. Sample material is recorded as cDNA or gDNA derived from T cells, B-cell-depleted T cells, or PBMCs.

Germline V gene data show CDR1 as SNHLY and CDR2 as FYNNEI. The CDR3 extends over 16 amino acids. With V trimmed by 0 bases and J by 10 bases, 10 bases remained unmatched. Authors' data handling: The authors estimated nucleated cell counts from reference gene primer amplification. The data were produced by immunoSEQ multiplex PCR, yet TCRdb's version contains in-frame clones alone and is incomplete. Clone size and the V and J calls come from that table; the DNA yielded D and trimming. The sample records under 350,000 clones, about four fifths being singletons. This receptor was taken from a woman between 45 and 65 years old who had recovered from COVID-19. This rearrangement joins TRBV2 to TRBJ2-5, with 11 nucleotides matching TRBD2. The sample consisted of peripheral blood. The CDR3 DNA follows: TGTGCCAGCAGTGAAGCGCGGTTAGCGGGGGGGCGGGACCAGTACTTC. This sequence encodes CASSEARLAGGRDQYF. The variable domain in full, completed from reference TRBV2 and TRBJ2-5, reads EPEVTQTPSHQVTQMGQEVILRCVPISNHLYFYWYRQILGQKVEFLVSFYNNEISEKSEIFDDQFSVERPDGSNFTLKIRSTKLEDSAMYFCASSEARLAGGRDQYFGPGTRLLVL.